The 7 T cell receptor beta chains in this list originate from one sample, sequenced in a study of blood T cell repertoires in COVID-19. Here immunoSEQ multiplex PCR was the method, and the copy in TCRdb shows in-frame clones only, minus some. The data contain about 140,000 clones, roughly 85% of them singletons. The material sequenced was peripheral blood. The receptors stem from a man aged 55 to 70 with acute or convalescent COVID-19.

The chain couples TRBV4-1 to TRBJ1-6, with TRBD1 matching over 9 bases. The CDR3 is 17 residues long. The V gene's germline CDR1 is MGHRA and CDR2 YSYEKL. V gave up 4 bases and J gave up 10 bases; unmatched junction bases: 14. The CDR3 region has the DNA TGCGCCAGCAGCCGCACCGAAAGGGACAGGGAGCACTCACCCCTCCACTTT. Translated: CASSRTERDREHSPLHF.

The chain combines TRBV9 with TRBJ2-3; 7 bases fit TRBD2. Germline trimming cut 3 bases from V and 0 bases from J; bases unmatched to any gene: 16. The CDR3 consists of 19 residues. Germline V lookup: CDR1 SGDLS, CDR2 YYNGEE. CDR3 region: CASSALGLASGRSTDTQYF. DNA of the CDR3: TGTGCCAGCAGCGCCCTGGGGTTGGCTAGCGGCCGTAGCACAGATACGCAGTATTTT.

Only one count was recorded for this clone. This chain connects TRBV28 to TRBJ1-2; 7 nucleotides agree with TRBD1. V trimming: 6 bases; J trimming: 2 bases; junction bases outside the gene matches: 3. This CDR3 has 13 residues. CDR1 and CDR2 (germline): MDHEN, SYDVKM. The CDR3 DNA reads TGTGCCAGCAGATTGACAGGGAACTATGGCTACACCTTC. It encodes CASRLTGNYGYTF.

This chain links TRBV11-1 with TRBJ2-7; TRBD2 aligns across 11 bases. The ends lost 1 base at V and 7 bases at J; junction bases unmatched: 9. In germline, CDR1 is SGHAT, CDR2 FQDESV (reference sequence). There are 16 residues in the CDR3. The CDR3 region has the DNA TGTGCCAGCAGCTTAGGGGCCGGGACTAGCGGTTTTGAGCAGTACTTC. Protein sequence: CASSLGAGTSGFEQYF.

This clone was seen more than once but under ten times. V is TRBV19 and J is TRBJ1-5; 7 bases fit TRBD1. V lost 2 bases, J lost 0 bases, and 7 bases stayed unmatched. The CDR3 length is 17 residues. Germline-derived CDR1 and CDR2 are LNHDA and SQIVND (reference sequence). This chain's CDR3 is CASSIYGTEYSNQPQHF. CDR3 bases: TGTGCCAGTAGTATATATGGGACAGAGTATAGCAATCAGCCCCAGCATTTT.

This chain links TRBV27 with TRBJ2-1; D gene unclear. V was clipped by 2 bases and J by 4 bases, with 12 bases between them. The germline V gene encodes CDR1 MNHEY and CDR2 SMNVEV (reference sequence). The CDR3 length is 15 residues. The CDR3 nucleotides are TGTGCCAGCAGTTTAATTGGCGGCCTTTACAATGAGCAGTTCTTC. Its translation: CASSLIGGLYNEQFF.

The chain couples TRBV30 to TRBJ1-5; weak D call: TRBD1 (5 bases). The CDR3 spans 12 residues. Germline V gene sequence: CDR1 GTSNPN, CDR2 SVGIG (reference sequence). V was shortened by 8 bases and J by 2 bases, with 10 bases between the two germline ends. The CDR3 region is CAPIQGNQPQHF. CDR3 coding DNA: TGTGCCCCCATACAGGGCAATCAGCCCCAGCATTTT.